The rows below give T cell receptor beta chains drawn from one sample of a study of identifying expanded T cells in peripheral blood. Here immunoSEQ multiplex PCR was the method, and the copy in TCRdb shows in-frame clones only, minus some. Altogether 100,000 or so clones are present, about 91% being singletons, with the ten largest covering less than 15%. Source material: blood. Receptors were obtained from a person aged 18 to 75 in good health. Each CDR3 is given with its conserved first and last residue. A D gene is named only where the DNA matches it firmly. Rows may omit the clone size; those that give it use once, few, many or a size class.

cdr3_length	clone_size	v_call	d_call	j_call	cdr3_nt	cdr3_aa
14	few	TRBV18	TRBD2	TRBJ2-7	TGTGCCAGCTCACCGTTCAGGGAGGGGTACGAGCAGTACTTC	CASSPFREGYEQYF
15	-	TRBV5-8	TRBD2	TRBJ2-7	TGTGCCAGCAGCTTGGGGTTAGCGGGAGTTTACGAGCAGTACTTC	CASSLGLAGVYEQYF
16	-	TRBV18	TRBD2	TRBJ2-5	TGTGCCAGCTCACCAAGGTCGCGGGGGATTCAAGAGACCCAGTACTTC	CASSPRSRGIQETQYF
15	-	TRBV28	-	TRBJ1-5	TGTGCCAGCAGGGCCGGGGGCGCCGACAATCAGCCCCAGCATTTT	CASRAGGADNQPQHF
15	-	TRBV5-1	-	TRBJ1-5	TGCGCCAGCAGCAGGGACCCGGGGAGCAATCAGCCCCAGCATTTT	CASSRDPGSNQPQHF
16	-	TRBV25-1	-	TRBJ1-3	TGTGCCAGCAGTGAGGGTCCCCAGCCTCGGAGTTACACCATATATTTT	CASSEGPQPRSYTIYF
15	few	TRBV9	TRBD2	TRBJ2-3	TGTGCCAGCAGCCCCCTAGCGGCTAGCACAGATACGCAGTATTTT	CASSPLAASTDTQYF
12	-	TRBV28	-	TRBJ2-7	TGTGCCAGCAGACAGGACAGCGGCGAGCAGTACTTC	CASRQDSGEQYF
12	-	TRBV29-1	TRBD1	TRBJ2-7	TGCAGCGTTGCCGGACAGGGCTACGAGCAGTACTTC	CSVAGQGYEQYF
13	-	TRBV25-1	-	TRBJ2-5	TGTGCCAGCAGTGAATATATAGGGGAGACCCAGTACTTC	CASSEYIGETQYF
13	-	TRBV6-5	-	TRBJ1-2	TGTGCCAGCAGTCGTGGGTTACACTATGGCTACACCTTC	CASSRGLHYGYTF
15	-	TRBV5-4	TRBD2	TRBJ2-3	TGTGCCAGCAGCTTGGCGACTAGCGGGGGTGATACGCAGTATTTT	CASSLATSGGDTQYF
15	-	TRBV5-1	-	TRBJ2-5	TGCGCCAGCAGCTTGGCCCCAGGGGGGTCAGAGACCCAGTACTTC	CASSLAPGGSETQYF
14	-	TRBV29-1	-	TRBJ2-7	TGCAGCGTTGATGATGGGGGCGCATCCTACGAGCAGTACTTC	CSVDDGGASYEQYF
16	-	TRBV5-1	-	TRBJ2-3	TGCGCCAGCAGCTTGCCCCAGGGGGGAGGGACAGATACGCAGTATTTT	CASSLPQGGGTDTQYF
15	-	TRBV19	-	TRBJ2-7	TGTGCCAGTAGTATAGGCCAATCAGTTCACTACGAGCAGTACTTC	CASSIGQSVHYEQYF
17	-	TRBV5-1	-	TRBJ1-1	TGCGCCAGCAGCTTGGGTTCGGGGTTTCTCATGAACACTGAAGCTTTCTTT	CASSLGSGFLMNTEAFF
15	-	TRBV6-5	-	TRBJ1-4	TGTGCCAGCAGTCGACAGGCCGCAACTAATGAAAAACTGTTTTTT	CASSRQAATNEKLFF